Listed here is a single T cell receptor beta chain. Using immunoSEQ multiplex PCR, the repertoire was profiled, and TCRdb retains in-frame clones only, with some absent. The sample lists hundreds of thousands of clones; around 84% were seen once. These data are taken from a study of blood T cell repertoires in COVID-19. The CDR3 spans 13 residues. Germline V gives CDR1 MNHEY, CDR2 SVGAGI. Trimming took 6 bases from V and 4 from J, leaving 9 bases between them. V usage is TRBV6-5 and J usage is TRBJ1-4; no clear D. The receptor's source is a man between 35 and 55 years old with acute or convalescent COVID-19. The source material was peripheral blood. The CDR3 protein is CASRTTFNEKLFF. In DNA form, the CDR3 reads TGTGCCAGCAGAACAACGTTTAATGAAAAACTGTTTTTT.